This TCR beta chain was found in a study of post-analysis software for immune sequencing data. TCR beta cDNA libraries had unique molecular identifiers. TCRdb processed the PCR reads anew with MiXCR; each CDR3 protein has one entry. The sample consists of roughly 570,000 distinct CDR3 sequences, less than 40% of them appearing once. The study, taken as a whole, reports: The normalized Chao1 diversity of multiple sclerosis patients was significantly lower than that of controls. Patients had higher frequencies than controls of four to six TRBV segments, including TRBV5-6, TRBV5-1 and TRBV20-1.

On this clonotype itself: Its cognate antigen is unknown.

Trimming removed 5 bases from V and 6 bases from J; junction bases left unmatched: 6. This CDR3 is built from 15 residues. Germline-derived CDR1 and CDR2 are SGHNT and YENEEA. The chain couples TRBV11-3 to TRBJ2-5, with TRBD2 matching 13 bases. Material for sequencing was blood. This TCR was recovered from a girl aged 2-17 years with multiple sclerosis. The CDR3 DNA reads TGTGCCAGCAGCCGGACTAGCGGGGGCACACAGACCCAGTACTTC. Translation gives CASSRTSGGTQTQYF.